This T cell receptor (beta chain) came from a study of STAT5B mutations in CD4+ large granular lymphocyte leukemia. The junction had 6 bases not matched to a gene; V was cut back by 3 bases and J by 6 bases. CDR3 length equals 15 residues. Germline CDR1 and CDR2: LNHDA and SQIVND (reference sequence). A remark on this clone: Its target is unknown.

The survey-level immunoSEQ assay was used. TCRdb's copy holds only in-frame clones and misses some; the assay was immunoSEQ multiplex PCR. The sample lists some 35,000 clones, more than 60% occurring once. Study conclusions and caveats: CD4-sorted patient repertoires seemed more clonal than healthy CD4+ repertoires. Main leukemic clonotypes were patient-specific, but 25% appeared at low frequency elsewhere. Top patient clones used TRBV06 genes more often: 8/27 versus 2/35 in controls.

The sequence was collected from a human donor in good health. The V gene is TRBV19, the J gene TRBJ2-2; 8 nucleotides align to TRBD2. Source material: CD4+ T cells from blood buffy coats. CDR3 loop: CASSIASGSPGELFF. CDR3 in DNA: TGTGCCAGTAGTATCGCAAGCGGGAGCCCCGGGGAGCTGTTTTTT.